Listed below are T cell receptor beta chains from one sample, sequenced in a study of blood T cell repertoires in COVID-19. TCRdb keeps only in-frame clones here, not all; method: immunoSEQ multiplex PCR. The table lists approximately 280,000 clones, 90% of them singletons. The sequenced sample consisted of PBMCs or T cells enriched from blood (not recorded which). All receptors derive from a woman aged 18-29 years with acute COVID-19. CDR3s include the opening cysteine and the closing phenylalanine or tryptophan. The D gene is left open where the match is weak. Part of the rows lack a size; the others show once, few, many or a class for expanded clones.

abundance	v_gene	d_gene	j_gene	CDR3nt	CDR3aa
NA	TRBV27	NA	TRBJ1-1	TGTGCCAGCGGCATGGGGGGGGAAGCTTTCTTT	CASGMGGEAFF
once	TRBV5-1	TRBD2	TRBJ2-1	TGCGCCAGCAGCATAGGACTAGGGGTGAATGAGCAGTTCTTC	CASSIGLGVNEQFF
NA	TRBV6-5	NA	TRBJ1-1	TGTGCCAGCAGCCGCGTCAGGGTAGGGAACACTGAAGCTTTCTTT	CASSRVRVGNTEAFF
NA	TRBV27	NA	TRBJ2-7	TGTGCCAGCAGTTCCCCCGTGGGGGGTCCCTACGAGCAGTACTTC	CASSSPVGGPYEQYF
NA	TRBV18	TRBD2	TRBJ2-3	TGTGCCAGCTCACCTAGCGGGAGCACAGATACGCAGTATTTT	CASSPSGSTDTQYF
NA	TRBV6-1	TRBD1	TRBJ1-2	TGTGCCAGCAGTGATTTAGGACAGGAGAGGGGTGGCTACACCTTC	CASSDLGQERGGYTF
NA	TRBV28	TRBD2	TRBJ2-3	TGTGCCAGCAGTCCCCGGACTAGCGGGAGTGGGGGGGGTACGCAGTATTTT	CASSPRTSGSGGGTQYF
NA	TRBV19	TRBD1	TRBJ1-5	TGTGCCAGTAGTATAGAACCGGGACAGCCCAATCAGCCCCAGCATTTT	CASSIEPGQPNQPQHF
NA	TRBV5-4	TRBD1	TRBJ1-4	TGTGCCAGCAGCCGGACGGGACAGAATGAAAAACTGTTTTTT	CASSRTGQNEKLFF
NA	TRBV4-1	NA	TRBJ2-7	TGCGCCAGCAGCCAAGATCCCCAGGCGCTTTCCGCTGCGCAGTACTTC	CASSQDPQALSAAQYF
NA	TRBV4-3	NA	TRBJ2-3	TGCGCCAGCAGCCAAGATATTCCTAGCGCGAGCACAGATACGCAGTATTTT	CASSQDIPSASTDTQYF
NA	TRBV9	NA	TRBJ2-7	TGTGCCAGCAGCCCTAGCCAGGGGTCCCCAGCAAGTCACGAGCAGTACTTC	CASSPSQGSPASHEQYF
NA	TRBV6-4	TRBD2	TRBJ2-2	TGTGCCAGCAGTGAAGGACTAGCGGTCCCCGCCGGGGAGCTGTTTTTT	CASSEGLAVPAGELFF
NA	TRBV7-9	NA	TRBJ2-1	TGTGCCAGCAGCTCGGAGGGAGCCTACAATGAGCAGTTCTTC	CASSSEGAYNEQFF
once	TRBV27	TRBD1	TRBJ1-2	TGTGCCAGCAGCCCAACAGGGGGCGGCTATGGCTACACCTTC	CASSPTGGGYGYTF
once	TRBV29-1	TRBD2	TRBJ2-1	TGCAGCGTTGCACTAGCGGGAGCATCGTCCTACAATGAGCAGTTCTTC	CSVALAGASSYNEQFF
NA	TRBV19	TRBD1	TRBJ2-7	TGTGCCAGTAGTATGACCGGGACAGGGAGGAACGAGCAGTACTTC	CASSMTGTGRNEQYF
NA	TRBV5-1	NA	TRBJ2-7	TGCGCCAGCAGCTTGGCGGGGGACGAGCAGTACTTC	CASSLAGDEQYF
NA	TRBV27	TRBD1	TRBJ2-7	TGTGCCAGCAACCCGGACAGGGCAAGATCTCCCTACGAGCAGTACTTC	CASNPDRARSPYEQYF
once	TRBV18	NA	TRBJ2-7	TGTGCCAGCTCACCCACACAGGGCTACGAGCAGTACTTC	CASSPTQGYEQYF
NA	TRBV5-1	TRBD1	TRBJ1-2	TGCGCCAGCAGAGGGACAGGGGGCTCCTATGGCTACACCTTC	CASRGTGGSYGYTF
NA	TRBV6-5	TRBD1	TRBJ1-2	TGTGCCAGCAGTCCGACAGGGGACCCCTATGGCTACACCTTC	CASSPTGDPYGYTF
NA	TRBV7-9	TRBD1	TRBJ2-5	TGTGCCAGCAGCTCGTACAGGGGCGGGGAGACCCAGTACTTC	CASSSYRGGETQYF
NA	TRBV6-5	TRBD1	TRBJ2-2	TGTGCCAGCAGCCCCGACAGGGACATCACCGGGGAGCTGTTTTTT	CASSPDRDITGELFF
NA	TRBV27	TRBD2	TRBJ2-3	TGTGCCAGCAGTTTGTCGCCCCGGACTAGCGGGACGAGGTTAGATACGCAGTATTTT	CASSLSPRTSGTRLDTQYF
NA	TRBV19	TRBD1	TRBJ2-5	TGTGCCAGTAGTATAGAAGGGACAGGTGAACAAGAGACCCAGTACTTC	CASSIEGTGEQETQYF
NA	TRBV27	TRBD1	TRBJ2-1	TGTGCCAGCAGTTTATCCCTGGGACAGGGGGCTCGGTACAATGAGCAGTTCTTC	CASSLSLGQGARYNEQFF
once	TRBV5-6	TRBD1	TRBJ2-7	TGTGCCAGCAGCCTCCGGGACAGGGGTTTCTACGAGCAGTACTTC	CASSLRDRGFYEQYF
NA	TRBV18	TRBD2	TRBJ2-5	TGTGCCAGCTCACCACCCTGGGGGACTAAAGAGACCCAGTACTTC	CASSPPWGTKETQYF
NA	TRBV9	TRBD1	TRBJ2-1	TGTGCCAGCAGCGTAATAGGGACAGGGGGGAACAATGAGCAGTTCTTC	CASSVIGTGGNNEQFF
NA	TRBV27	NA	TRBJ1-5	TGTGCCAGCAGACCTATACACCGACAGCACCAGCCCCAGCATTTT	CASRPIHRQHQPQHF
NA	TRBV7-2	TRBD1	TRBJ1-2	TGTGCCAGCAGCCCCGGCGGACAGGGTCTTGGATACTATGGCTACACCTTC	CASSPGGQGLGYYGYTF
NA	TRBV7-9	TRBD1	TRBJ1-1	TGTGCCAGCAGCGGACAGGCGGTCGCTGAAGCTTTCTTT	CASSGQAVAEAFF